One and the same sample provided the 20 T cell receptor beta chains below, sequenced in a study of T-cell memory formation after mild COVID-19. MiXCR, applied by TCRdb to the 5' RACE reads, yields one record per CDR3 protein. Of roughly 250,000 distinct CDR3 sequences in the sample, 16% are singletons; the top ten hold around 21%. Specimen: PBMCs or a T cell subset sorted from them (not recorded which). These receptors originate from a man aged 18 to 30 who had mild COVID-19 (a few samples of this study predate the infection). Cell type and time point are not known.

This clonotype came up a few times. The V gene is TRBV7-2, the J gene TRBJ2-2; D is perhaps TRBD1 (7 bases). V was trimmed by 1 base and J by 5 bases, leaving 14 bases between them. CDR3 length: 16 residues. In germline, CDR1 is SGHTA, CDR2 FQGNSA. The CDR3 coding sequence is TGTGCCAGCAGCTTAGTTTTTCCAGGGGGGACCGGGGAGCTGTTTTTT. It specifies CASSLVFPGGTGELFF.

The chain joins TRBV2 to TRBJ2-2; D ambiguous. V lost 3 bases and J lost 2, with 16 bases in between. Germline CDR1 and CDR2: SNHLY and FYNNEI. The CDR3 length is 17 residues. The CDR3 nucleotides are TGTGCCAGCAGTGAGGGTCAAGTGGCGTATAACACCGGGGAGCTGTTTTTT. Its protein is CASSEGQVAYNTGELFF.

The chain is built from TRBV10-3 and TRBJ2-7; possibly TRBD2 for D (5 bases). The CDR3 sequence is 16 residues long. Germline V lookup: CDR1 ENHRY, CDR2 SYGVKD. V was shortened by 4 bases and J by 5 bases, with 21 bases between the two germline ends. CDR3 protein: CAISVGPDFGVDEQYV. The CDR3 bases are TGTGCCATCAGTGTGGGCCCCGATTTCGGGGTCGACGAGCAGTACGTC.

The chain combines TRBV4-1 with TRBJ2-2; TRBD2 matches at 14 bases. CDR1 and CDR2 from the germline V gene are MGHRA and YSYEKL. V shed 3 bases and J 7 bases; nucleotides not matched to a gene: 16. This CDR3 has 20 residues. Here the CDR3 reads CASSQASFRTSGGSGGELFF. CDR3 DNA sequence: TGCGCCAGCAGCCAGGCCAGCTTCAGGACTAGCGGGGGGTCTGGCGGGGAGCTGTTTTTT.

This clonotype was counted between two and nine times. The V and J genes are TRBV23-1 and TRBJ1-5; 9 bases line up with TRBD1. TRBV23-1 has ORF status, its function being uncertain. The V segment lost 7 bases and the J segment 2 bases; nucleotides outside the gene matches: 18. This CDR3 is 19 amino acids long. Written as DNA, the CDR3 is TGCGCCAGCACTAACCGGGACAGGGTGTTAATTGGTGGCAATCAGCCCCAGCATTTT. Encoded protein: CASTNRDRVLIGGNQPQHF.

A few counts support this clonotype. The chain joins TRBV7-9 to TRBJ2-1, with 7 positions matching TRBD1. Germline-derived CDR1 and CDR2 are SEHNR and FQNEAQ (reference sequence). CDR3 size: 16 residues. The ends lost 1 base at V and 3 bases at J; junction bases unmatched: 6. CDR3 nucleotides: TGTGCCAGCAGCTTAGGCCGGGACAGAAGCTACAATGAGCAGTTCTTC. The encoded protein is CASSLGRDRSYNEQFF.

The gene calls are TRBV28 and TRBJ2-7, with D maybe TRBD1 (6 bases). Germline values: CDR1 MDHEN, CDR2 SYDVKM. Trimming stripped 3 bases from V and 4 bases from J, with 10 bases between. The CDR3 extends over 13 amino acids. CDR3 nucleotides: TGTGCCAGCAGTTTGGGGCAGGGGTACGAGCAGTACGTC. The encoded protein is CASSLGQGYEQYV.

This clonotype was observed a few times. The gene calls are TRBV5-6 and TRBJ2-7, with D perhaps TRBD1 (6 bases). The V end lost 1 base, the J end lost 0 bases, and 11 bases lay between the germline ends. Germline-derived CDR1 and CDR2 are SGHDT and YYEEEE. The CDR3 spans 15 residues. CDR3 in amino acids: CASSLRTEISYEQYV. The CDR3 DNA reads as TGTGCCAGCAGCTTGCGGACAGAGATCTCCTACGAGCAGTACGTC.

Ten or more counts support this clonotype. The chain joins TRBV7-9 to TRBJ2-5; the D gene is possibly TRBD1 (5 bases). Germline CDR1 reads SEHNR; CDR2 reads FQNEAQ (reference sequence). Trimming left V 4 bases short and J 7 bases short, with 19 bases between. CDR3 size: 15 residues. CDR3 DNA: TGTGCCAGCAGCTCCGGCAGGGTATGGCAGGGGACCCAGTACTTC. Translating gives CASSSGRVWQGTQYF.

The gene calls are TRBV7-2 and TRBJ2-5; tentative D call: TRBD1 (6 bases). The CDR3 has 15 amino acids. The V end was cut by 2 bases, the J end by 4 bases, with 14 bases between. Germline-derived CDR1 and CDR2 are SGHTA and FQGNSA. The CDR3 sequence: CASSLTQGGSETQYF. CDR3 nucleotide sequence: TGTGCCAGCAGCTTAACACAGGGTGGGTCAGAGACCCAGTACTTC.

In this sample, this clonotype turned up a few times. This rearrangement joins TRBV7-2 to TRBJ2-5; TRBD2 might be the D (6 bases). Deletions cut 5 bases from V and 5 bases from J, with 12 bases between. The CDR3 spans 13 residues. Per germline, CDR1 SGHTA and CDR2 FQGNSA. CDR3 sequence: CASSMTSGETQYF. The DNA for the CDR3 is TGTGCCAGCAGCATGACTAGTGGTGAGACCCAGTACTTC. The whole variable domain, remainder taken from reference TRBV7-2 and TRBJ2-5, is GAGVSQSPSNKVTEKGKDVELRCDPISGHTALYWYRQSLGQGLEFLIYFQGNSAPDKSGLPSDRFSAERTGGSVSTLTIQRTQQEDSAVYLCASSMTSGETQYFGPGTRLLVL.

V is TRBV12-3 or TRBV12-4 and J is TRBJ2-5; 7 bases map to TRBD1. Trimming at V came to 7 bases and at J to 3 bases, leaving 8 bases not matched to a gene. The length of the CDR3 is 14 residues. The chain's CDR3 is CASTTTGTEETQYF. Here the CDR3 DNA reads TGTGCCAGCACTACGACAGGGACAGAAGAGACCCAGTACTTC.

There are a few counts of this clonotype. In DNA, the CDR3 is TGTGCCAGCAGCTCGGACAGGGTTTCCTACAATGAGCAGTTCTTC. It specifies CASSSDRVSYNEQFF. The rearrangement joins TRBV7-6 to TRBJ2-1; 8 bases are a match to TRBD1. The CDR3 sequence is 15 residues long. The V gene end was trimmed by 4 bases and the J gene end by 1 base; junction bases not matched to a gene: 3. CDR1 and CDR2 from the germline V gene are SGHVS and FNYEAQ.

This clonotype has only a few counts. The gene calls are TRBV11-2 and TRBJ2-5; 7 bases are a match to TRBD2. V shed 1 base, J shed 1 base, and the junction held 0 bases outside the gene matches. CDR3 length equals 14 residues. Germline CDR1 SGHAT, CDR2 FQNNGV. The CDR3 protein is CASSLASGQETQYF. As DNA, the CDR3 is TGTGCCAGCAGCTTAGCTAGCGGCCAAGAGACCCAGTACTTC.

The chain employs TRBV7-2 and TRBJ1-1; the D gene is possibly TRBD1 (5 bases). Germline CDR1 SGHTA, CDR2 FQGNSA. The CDR3 spans 15 residues. Between the trimmed V and J ends, which lost 1 base and 3 bases, there was a span of 12 bases. The CDR3 is CASSLVGGVYTEAFF. In DNA form, the CDR3 reads TGTGCCAGCAGCTTAGTGGGAGGGGTGTACACTGAAGCTTTCTTT.

This clonotype has only a few counts. CDR3 sequence reads: CASSPQRANYGYTF. CDR3 nucleotides: TGTGCCAGCAGCCCCCAGCGAGCTAACTATGGCTACACCTTC. The chain joins TRBV7-2 to TRBJ1-2; D not certain. Trimming cost V 5 bases and J 0 bases, with 10 bases left between them. The CDR3 totals 14 residues. Looked up from germline, CDR1 is SGHTA and CDR2 is FQGNSA.

This clonotype was picked up a small number of times. The V and J genes are TRBV10-3 and TRBJ1-4; 10 bases map to TRBD1. The germline V gene encodes CDR1 ENHRY and CDR2 SYGVKD. V was pared by 6 bases and J by 7 bases, with 2 bases of the junction left unmatched. CDR3 length equals 13 residues. This chain's CDR3 is CAIRGDRGEKLFF. The CDR3 DNA reads as TGTGCCATCAGGGGGGACAGGGGTGAAAAACTGTTTTTT.

The chain uses TRBV4-3 and TRBJ1-2; D ambiguous. The CDR3 totals 14 residues. Trimming pared 0 bases from V and 2 bases from J, leaving 7 bases between. Per the germline V gene, CDR1 is LGHNA and CDR2 is YSLEER. This CDR3 reads CASSQDELNYGYTF. CDR3 in DNA: TGCGCCAGCAGCCAAGATGAGTTGAACTATGGCTACACCTTC.

This clonotype has only a few counts. J is TRBJ1-1 and V is TRBV4-1; D possibly corresponds to TRBD1 (5 bases). CDR1 and CDR2 (germline): MGHRA, YSYEKL. This CDR3 has 16 residues. Trimming shortened V by 4 bases and J by 0 bases, and 15 bases separated the two germline ends. This chain's CDR3 is CASSPSGGGLNTEAFF. DNA of the CDR3: TGCGCCAGCAGCCCAAGTGGGGGGGGATTGAACACTGAAGCTTTCTTT.

In this sample, this clonotype turned up a few times. The chain recombines TRBV7-3 with TRBJ2-7; D is possibly TRBD2 (5 bases). V gave up 0 bases and J gave up 6 bases, with 12 bases separating them. Germline lookup yields CDR1 SGHTA and CDR2 FQGTGA. The CDR3 spans 14 residues. Here the CDR3 reads CASSLTLSSREQYF. CDR3 nucleotides: TGTGCCAGCAGCTTAACGTTGTCTAGCCGCGAGCAGTACTTC.